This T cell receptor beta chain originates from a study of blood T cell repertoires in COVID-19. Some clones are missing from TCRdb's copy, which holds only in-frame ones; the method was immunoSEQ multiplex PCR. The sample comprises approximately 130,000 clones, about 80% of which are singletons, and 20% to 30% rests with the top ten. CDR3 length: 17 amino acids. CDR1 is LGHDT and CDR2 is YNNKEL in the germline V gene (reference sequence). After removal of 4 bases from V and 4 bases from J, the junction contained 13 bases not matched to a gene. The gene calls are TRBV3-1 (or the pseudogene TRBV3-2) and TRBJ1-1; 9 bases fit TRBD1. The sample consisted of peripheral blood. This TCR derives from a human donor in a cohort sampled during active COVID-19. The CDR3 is CASSPKQDRGYITEAFF. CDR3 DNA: TGTGCCAGCAGCCCGAAACAGGACAGGGGTTATATCACTGAAGCTTTCTTT.